The 18 T cell receptor beta chains presented below share a single source sample, sequenced in a study of beta chain features in type 1 diabetes. No antigen is known for these receptors. All of the isolated RNA was reverse transcribed, so expressed TCRB transcripts were sequenced. Assay: immunoSEQ multiplex PCR; the TCRdb copy retains only in-frame clones and omits some. The sample records approximately 50,000 clones, just under 65% being singletons. Study results and caveats: In all four CD4+ subsets, TCRB CDR3 length was significantly, moderately reduced in type 1 diabetes.

The sequenced sample consisted of stem cell memory CD4+ T cells from blood. The receptor source for this set is a woman in her thirties with type 1 diabetes.

V and J are TRBV4-1 and TRBJ2-1; TRBD2 is a possible D gene (5 bases). V was pared by 1 base and J by 2 bases, with 18 bases between. CDR1 is MGHRA and CDR2 is YSYEKL in the germline V gene. The CDR3 has 18 residues. CDR3 bases: TGCGCCAGCAGCCAAGGGTGGACTCCTCTCGCCCCCTACAATGAGCAGTTCTTC. Translated, it gives CASSQGWTPLAPYNEQFF.

The V call is TRBV29-1, the J call TRBJ2-3; TRBD2 agrees at 12 bases. Trimming took 7 bases from V and 7 from J; bases not matched to a gene: 9. CDR1 and CDR2 from the germline V gene are SQVTM and ANQGSEA. The CDR3 loop spans 14 amino acids. CDR3 DNA: TGCAGCGGCCGTCTAGCGGGAGGGCCGTATACGCAGTATTTT. This sequence encodes CSGRLAGGPYTQYF.

V usage is TRBV29-1 and J usage is TRBJ1-2, with D possibly matching TRBD1 (5 bases). This CDR3 region has 11 residues. The V and J ends lost 7 bases and 6 bases respectively, with 12 bases between them. CDR1 is SQVTM, CDR2 ANQGSEA, per germline. The CDR3 DNA reads TGCAGCGGTGGGGGAGGGGATGGCTACACCTTC. Amino acids: CSGGGGDGYTF.

The rearrangement links TRBV28 to TRBJ2-7; possible D gene TRBD1, 6 bases. With 10 bases removed from V and 4 bases from J, the gap between germline ends came to 17 bases. Germline V gene data show CDR1 as MDHEN and CDR2 as SYDVKM. CDR3 length equals 13 residues. This CDR3 reads CATSDRSSYEQYF. The CDR3 nucleotides are TGTGCCACCAGCGACAGGTCATCATACGAGCAGTACTTC.

This chain uses TRBV6-1 with TRBJ1-1, with TRBD1 identical over 7 bases. The germline CDR1 and CDR2 sequences are MNHNS and SASEGT. Losses at the gene ends were 4 bases for V and 3 bases for J; bases not matched to a gene: 8. CDR3 size: 15 residues. CDR3 region: CASSGSTGLDTEAFF. CDR3 DNA: TGTGCCAGCAGTGGGTCGACAGGGCTGGACACTGAAGCTTTCTTT.

V and J are TRBV5-1 and TRBJ2-2; no reliable D call. The V end lost 3 bases, the J end lost 7 bases, and 16 bases lay between the germline ends. Germline values: CDR1 SGHRS, CDR2 YFSETQ. The CDR3 is 15 amino acids. CDR3 bases: TGCGCCAGCAGCTCCACGGCCAGTCCGGGCGGGGAGCTGTTTTTT. This codes for CASSSTASPGGELFF.

The chain employs TRBV18 and TRBJ2-7; D may be TRBD1 (5 bases). In germline, CDR1 is KGHSH, CDR2 LQKENI. CDR3 size: 14 residues. Trimming left V 0 bases short and J 3 bases short, with 9 bases between. This chain's CDR3 is CASSPPDKYYEQYF. The CDR3 coding sequence is TGTGCCAGCTCACCACCGGACAAATACTACGAGCAGTACTTC. Supplemented by reference TRBV18 and TRBJ2-7, the full variable domain reads NAGVMQNPRHLVRRRGQEARLRCSPMKGHSHVYWYRQLPEEGLKFMVYLQKENIIDESGMPKERFSAEFPKEGPSILRIQQVVRGDSAAYFCASSPPDKYYEQYFGPGTRLTVT.

The rearrangement links TRBV5-1 to TRBJ2-5, with D unresolved. Germline V gene sequence: CDR1 SGHRS, CDR2 YFSETQ. The CDR3 has 13 amino acids. The V and J ends lost 0 bases and 2 bases respectively, with 5 bases between them. The DNA for the CDR3 is TGCGCCAGCAGCTTGGTCAGTCAAGAGACCCAGTACTTC. Translating gives CASSLVSQETQYF.

This clone was detected only a few times. One junction end does not reproduce the germline sequence, and a read error may be involved. This chain links TRBV14 with TRBJ2-5, with D possibly being TRBD1 (5 bases). This CDR3 comprises 15 residues. Germline V gene sequence: CDR1 SGHDN, CDR2 FVKESK. The CDR3 loop is CASSQSETAQGTQYF. CDR3 bases: TGTGCCAGCAGCCAATCTGAGACAGCGCAAGGGACCCAGTACTTC.

This clone was picked up one time. V gene TRBV6-6 combines with J gene TRBJ1-1; D gene ambiguous. V shed 4 bases and J shed 7 bases, with 7 bases lying between them. CDR1 and CDR2 (germline): MNHNY, SVGAGI (reference sequence). CDR3 size: 11 residues. The CDR3 bases are TGTGCCAGCAGTTGGGCCGGTGAAGCTTTCTTT. Translating it yields CASSWAGEAFF.

V and J are TRBV30 and TRBJ2-1, with D unresolved. V was cut by 0 bases and J by 5 bases, with 8 bases left in between. This CDR3 has 13 amino acids. CDR1 and CDR2 (germline): GTSNPN, SVGIG (reference sequence). CDR3 sequence: CAWSVFLDNEQFF. The CDR3, as DNA: TGTGCCTGGAGTGTATTCCTTGACAATGAGCAGTTCTTC.

CDR3 coding DNA: TGTGCCATCAACAGCGTCAGGGGGGAGTACGAGCAGTACTTC. It specifies CAINSVRGEYEQYF. The genes are TRBV10-3 and TRBJ2-7, with D possibly matching TRBD1 (7 bases). This CDR3 has 14 residues. Germline loops: CDR1 ENHRY, CDR2 SYGVKD. V lost 7 bases to trimming and J lost 4 bases, with 17 bases between them.

The rearrangement links TRBV7-8 to TRBJ1-3, with no clear D. Trimming left V 5 bases short and J 0 bases short, with 11 bases between. Germline V lookup: CDR1 SGHVS, CDR2 FQNEAQ. The CDR3 spans 15 residues. The CDR3 DNA reads as TGTGCCAGCAGCCGAGAAAGCCACTCTGGAAACACCATATATTTT. Protein: CASSRESHSGNTIYF.

The V and J genes are TRBV5-1 and TRBJ1-1; D uncertain. In germline, CDR1 is SGHRS, CDR2 YFSETQ. This CDR3 is 16 amino acids long. The V end was cut by 0 bases, the J end by 0 bases, with 12 bases between. DNA of the CDR3: TGCGCCAGCAGCTTGGAGCCTTTCGGGTTGAACACTGAAGCTTTCTTT. It encodes CASSLEPFGLNTEAFF.

V usage is TRBV23-1 and J usage is TRBJ1-4; D not certain. TRBV23-1 counts as an open reading frame of uncertain function. The CDR3 length is 17 residues. The germline V and J ends were trimmed by 2 bases and 8 bases, with 21 bases remaining between them. The CDR3 DNA follows: TGCGCCAGCAGTCAAACCCAGGCCCTCTTTGACGGAGAAAAACTGTTTTTT. Translating it yields CASSQTQALFDGEKLFF.

This clone turned up a few times. The genes are TRBV2 and TRBJ2-3, with no clear D. CDR1 and CDR2 from the germline V gene are SNHLY and FYNNEI. The ends were cut back, 7 bases at V and 0 bases at J, with 8 bases in the middle. The CDR3 length is 13 residues. CDR3 sequence: CASNLISTDTQYF. The DNA of the CDR3 is TGTGCCAGCAACTTAATTAGCACAGATACGCAGTATTTT.

The CDR3 loop reads CASSQGTSGHNEQFF. CDR3 DNA sequence: TGTGCCAGCAGCCAGGGGACTAGCGGACACAATGAGCAGTTCTTC. The chain is built from TRBV7-3 and TRBJ2-1, with TRBD2 identical over 11 bases. Germline CDR1 SGHTA, CDR2 FQGTGA. The CDR3 loop spans 15 amino acids. Trimming took 5 bases from V and 5 from J; bases not matched to a gene: 5.

The chain joins TRBV5-1 to TRBJ2-1; D possibly corresponds to TRBD2 (6 bases). Between the trimmed V and J ends, which lost 0 bases and 4 bases, there was a span of 14 bases. The CDR3 spans 16 residues. CDR1 is SGHRS, CDR2 YFSETQ, per germline. CDR3 loop: CASSLAPGTRYNEQFF. The CDR3 nucleotides read TGCGCCAGCAGCTTGGCCCCCGGGACTCGGTACAATGAGCAGTTCTTC.